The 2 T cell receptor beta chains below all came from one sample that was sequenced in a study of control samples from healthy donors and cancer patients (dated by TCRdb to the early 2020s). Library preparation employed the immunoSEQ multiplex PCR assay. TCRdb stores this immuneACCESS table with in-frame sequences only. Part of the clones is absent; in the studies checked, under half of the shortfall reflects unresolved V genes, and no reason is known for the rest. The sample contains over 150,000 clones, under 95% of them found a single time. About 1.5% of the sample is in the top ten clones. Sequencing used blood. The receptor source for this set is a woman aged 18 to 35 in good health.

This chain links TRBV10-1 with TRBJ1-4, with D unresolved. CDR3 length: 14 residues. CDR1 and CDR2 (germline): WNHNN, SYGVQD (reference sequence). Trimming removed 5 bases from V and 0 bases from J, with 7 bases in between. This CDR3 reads CASSSGATNEKLFF. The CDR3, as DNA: TGCGCCAGCAGTAGCGGGGCAACTAATGAAAAACTGTTTTTT.

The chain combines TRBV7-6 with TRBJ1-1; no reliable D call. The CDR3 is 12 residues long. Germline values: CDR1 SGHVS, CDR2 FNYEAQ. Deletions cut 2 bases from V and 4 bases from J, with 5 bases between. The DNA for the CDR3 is TGTGCCAGCAGCTTACGTGGCACTGAAGCTTTCTTT. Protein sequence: CASSLRGTEAFF.